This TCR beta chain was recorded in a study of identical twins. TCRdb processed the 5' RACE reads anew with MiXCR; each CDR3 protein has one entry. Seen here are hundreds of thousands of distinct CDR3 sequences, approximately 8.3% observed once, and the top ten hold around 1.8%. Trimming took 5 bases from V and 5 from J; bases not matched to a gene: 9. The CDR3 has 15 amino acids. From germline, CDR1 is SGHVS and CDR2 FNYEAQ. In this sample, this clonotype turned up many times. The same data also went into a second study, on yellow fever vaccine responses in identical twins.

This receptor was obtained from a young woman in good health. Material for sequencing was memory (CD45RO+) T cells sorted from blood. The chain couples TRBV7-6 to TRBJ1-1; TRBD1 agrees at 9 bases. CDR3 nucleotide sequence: TGTGCCAGCAGCGGGAACAGGGGGCCGGGAACTGAAGCTTTCTTT. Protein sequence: CASSGNRGPGTEAFF.